This TCR beta chain was retrieved from a study of blood T cell repertoires in COVID-19. Study details: Samples taken during acute and convalescent COVID-19 were collected in the United States, Italy and Spain. PBMCs, B-cell-depleted T cells, or T cells were the source of the cDNA or gDNA that made up the material.

In the study's own analysis: Estimation of nucleated cell counts relied on the amplification of reference gene primers. Assay used: immunoSEQ multiplex PCR; TCRdb lists only in-frame clones, some missing. The V and J calls and clone size come from that table; D and trimming were worked out from the DNA. The sample shows about 260,000 clones, 84% of them seen only once. Germline V gene sequence: CDR1 DFQATT, CDR2 SNEGSKA (reference sequence). The CDR3 loop spans 16 amino acids. Trimming took 3 bases from V and 0 from J, leaving 17 bases between them. The sequence came from a woman aged 40 to 50 who had recovered from COVID-19. The sample comprised peripheral blood. The chain recombines TRBV20-1 with TRBJ1-1, with unresolved D. The CDR3 spells CSASYRGIFVNTEAFF. The CDR3 coding sequence is TGCAGTGCTAGTTATCGGGGAATTTTCGTGAACACTGAAGCTTTCTTT.